This T cell receptor (beta chain) originates from a study of technical replicates of blood from a handful of donors (TCRdb year 2017). Library preparation used the immunoSEQ multiplex PCR assay. The source is immuneACCESS, and TCRdb retained only in-frame sequences with V and J called. Part of the clones is not carried over; for the studies checked, unresolved V genes explain less than half of this, and the remainder is unexplained. This sample has about 81,000 clones in its table, and 95% to 97% of those were observed once. The ten largest clones add up to about 0.2% of the sample. In regard to this clone: Its binding antigen is unknown. Within one base of it there is no much larger clone, and no base qualities were kept.

V gives up 3 bases and J gives up 10 bases, and the segment between their germline ends measures 10 bases. In the germline V gene, CDR1 corresponds to SGHAT and CDR2 to FQNNGV. The CDR3 numbers 13 residues from cysteine through phenylalanine. The DNA shown is the 39-base CDR3, in frame from base 1. This receptor was taken from a human donor in good health. Recombination connected TRBV11-2 to TRBJ1-6; no D gene can be assigned with confidence. The specimen was T cells isolated from PBMCs. The sequenced DNA is TGTGCCAGCAGCTTCGGGAGTACATCACCCCTCCACTTT. It codes for CASSFGSTSPLHF.